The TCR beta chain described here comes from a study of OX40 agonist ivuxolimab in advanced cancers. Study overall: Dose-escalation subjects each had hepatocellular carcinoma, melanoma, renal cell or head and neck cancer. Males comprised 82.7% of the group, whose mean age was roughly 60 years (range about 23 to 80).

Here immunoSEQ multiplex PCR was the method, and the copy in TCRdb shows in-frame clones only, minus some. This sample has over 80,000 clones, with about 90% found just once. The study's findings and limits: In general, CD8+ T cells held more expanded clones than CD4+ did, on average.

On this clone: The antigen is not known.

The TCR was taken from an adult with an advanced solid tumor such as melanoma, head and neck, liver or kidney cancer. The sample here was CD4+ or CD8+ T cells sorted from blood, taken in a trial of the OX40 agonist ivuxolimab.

The CDR3 here is CASSTKDRGQYNEQFF. Written as DNA, the CDR3 is TGTGCCAGCAGCACTAAGGACAGGGGACAGTACAATGAGCAGTTCTTC. The rearrangement joins TRBV5-4 to TRBJ2-1; 9 bases are a match to TRBD1. V gave up 4 bases and J gave up 4 bases; unmatched junction bases: 9. The length of the CDR3 is 16 residues. Germline CDR1 SGHNT, CDR2 YYREEE (reference sequence).